The 22 T cell receptor beta chains listed next were all sequenced from one sample in a study of PD-L1 blockade in urothelial cancer. Generated by immunoSEQ multiplex PCR, the TCRdb table keeps only in-frame clones and is missing some. The table shows around 33,000 clones, with 80% to 90% occurring only once. As for time point: peripheral blood 6 weeks after treatment start. The sequencing used PBMCs, collected around atezolizumab (anti-PD-L1) treatment. The source of these receptors is a man at least 80 years old with urothelial cancer.

This chain connects TRBV5-1 to TRBJ2-5; 13 positions agree with TRBD2. The tail of the sequence fits TRBJ2-7 better, so the J call may be wrong. Germline V gene lookup returns CDR1 SGHRS and CDR2 YFSETQ. This CDR3 has 14 residues. The CDR3 loop is CASSSGTSGNEQYF. Written as DNA, the CDR3 is TGCGCCAGCAGCTCCGGGACTAGCGGGAACGAGCAGTACTTC.

This chain uses TRBV6-1 with TRBJ1-1, with a weak D call TRBD1 (6 bases). This CDR3 spans 15 amino acids. Per germline, CDR1 MNHNS and CDR2 SASEGT. Trimming removed 6 bases at V and 5 bases at J, with 19 bases between. The CDR3 loop is CASSLRGGARTEAFF. The CDR3 nucleotides are TGTGCCAGCAGCCTCCGGGGGGGGGCGCGGACTGAAGCTTTCTTT.

This clone was counted once. This chain connects TRBV7-6 to TRBJ2-7; 8 nucleotides line up with TRBD2. V was clipped by 4 bases and J by 3 bases; unmatched bases: 17. The CDR3 sequence is 18 residues long. The germline V gene has CDR1 SGHVS and CDR2 FNYEAQ. The CDR3 reads CASSSRRGSGGTSYEQYF. The CDR3 DNA reads as TGTGCCAGCAGCTCCCGACGGGGGAGCGGGGGTACCAGCTACGAGCAGTACTTC.

The chain is built from TRBV27 and TRBJ1-2, with D maybe TRBD1 (6 bases). The CDR3 runs 13 residues. Germline CDR1 is MNHEY and CDR2 is SMNVEV (reference sequence). Trimming removed 7 bases at V and 7 bases at J, with 16 bases between. CDR3 amino acids: CASKEQGNGGYTF. CDR3 coding DNA: TGTGCCAGCAAAGAACAGGGTAACGGTGGCTACACCTTC.

The chain combines TRBV10-1 with TRBJ2-2, with 12 nucleotides matching TRBD2. This CDR3 is 15 amino acids long. The germline V gene has CDR1 WNHNN and CDR2 SYGVQD (reference sequence). V was pared by 3 bases and J by 5 bases, with 1 base of the junction left unmatched. CDR3 residues: CASSEGLAGTGELFF. The CDR3 DNA follows: TGCGCCAGCAGTGAAGGACTAGCGGGGACCGGGGAGCTGTTTTTT.

The rearrangement uses TRBV18 and TRBJ2-7, with a possible D match to TRBD1 (6 bases). V gave up 5 bases and J gave up 0 bases, with 11 bases separating them. The CDR3 contains 14 residues. Germline loops: CDR1 KGHSH, CDR2 LQKENI. CDR3 DNA sequence: TGTGCCAGCTCAAGTCGGACAGTCTCCTACGAGCAGTACTTC. Amino acids: CASSSRTVSYEQYF.

This chain connects TRBV25-1 to TRBJ2-7, with a tentative D call TRBD1 (6 bases). CDR3 length: 12 amino acids. V was trimmed by 8 bases and J by 1 base, leaving 9 bases between them. Germline CDR1 is MGHDK and CDR2 is SYGVNS. The CDR3 protein is CASGGQSYEQYF. As DNA, the CDR3 is TGTGCCAGCGGAGGACAGTCCTACGAGCAGTACTTC.

This clone appeared a few times. This chain joins TRBV19 and TRBJ1-5; 7 bases are a match to TRBD1. V lost 4 bases and J lost 6; bases outside the gene matches: 3. This CDR3 region has 13 residues. Germline CDR1 is LNHDA and CDR2 is SQIVND (reference sequence). CDR3 amino acids: CASSTTGTQPQHF. The CDR3 region has the DNA TGTGCCAGTAGTACGACAGGGACTCAGCCCCAGCATTTT.

The CDR3 is CASSLGSGALKGAGGYTF. The CDR3 region has the DNA TGCGCCAGCAGCTTGGGATCGGGGGCCTTAAAGGGGGCAGGTGGCTACACCTTC. V usage is TRBV5-1 and J usage is TRBJ1-2; 7 nucleotides align to TRBD1. The CDR3 covers 18 residues. The germline V gene encodes CDR1 SGHRS and CDR2 YFSETQ. J lost 7 bases, V lost 0 bases, and 18 bases had no gene match.

This clone has just one count. The chain links TRBV14 to TRBJ2-1, with 12 positions matching TRBD2. Germline V gene data show CDR1 as SGHDN and CDR2 as FVKESK. The CDR3 contains 15 residues. The V segment lost 1 base and the J segment 9 bases; nucleotides outside the gene matches: 4. The CDR3 coding sequence is TGTGCCAGCAGCCAAGGACTAGCGGGAGTTCTTGAGCAGTTCTTC. It encodes CASSQGLAGVLEQFF.

The chain combines TRBV11-2 with TRBJ2-2; possibly TRBD2 for D (6 bases). Germline lookup yields CDR1 SGHAT and CDR2 FQNNGV. Trimming left V 4 bases short and J 7 bases short, with 7 bases between. This CDR3 contains 12 residues. The CDR3 DNA reads TGTGCCAGCAGCTCGGGGGTCGGGGAGCTGTTTTTT. Protein sequence: CASSSGVGELFF.

The chain employs TRBV29-1 and TRBJ1-1; D possibly corresponds to TRBD1 (6 bases). The CDR3 runs to 13 residues. Trimming left V 2 bases short and J 4 bases short, with 11 bases between. The germline gives CDR1 SQVTM, CDR2 ANQGSEA. In DNA, the CDR3 is TGCAGCGTTGAAATCACAGGGACCACTGAAGCTTTCTTT. Translating it yields CSVEITGTTEAFF. The full variable domain, with the rest looked up from reference TRBV29-1 and TRBJ1-1, is SAVISQKPSRDICQRGTSLTIQCQVDSQVTMMFWYRQQPGQSLTLIATANQGSEATYESGFVIDKFPISRPNLTFSTLTVSNMSPEDSSIYLCSVEITGTTEAFFGQGTRLTVV.

The chain recombines TRBV7-6 with TRBJ2-3; TRBD2 agrees at 7 bases. The CDR3 is 19 amino acids. Germline CDR1 is SGHVS and CDR2 is FNYEAQ. The trim removed 1 base at V and 5 bases at J, leaving 18 bases unmatched. CDR3 sequence (DNA): TGTGCCAGCAGCTTAGGGCCCCATCTGATAGGCGGGAGAAAAGATACGCAGTATTTT. Its protein product is CASSLGPHLIGGRKDTQYF.

J is TRBJ2-7 and V is TRBV5-6; D might be TRBD2 (6 bases). The CDR3 is 13 amino acids. Germline CDR1 reads SGHDT; CDR2 reads YYEEEE. V was trimmed by 0 bases and J by 4 bases, leaving 8 bases between them. The CDR3 here is CASSLAGVYEQYF. The CDR3 coding sequence is TGTGCCAGCAGCTTGGCGGGAGTTTACGAGCAGTACTTC.

The rearrangement links TRBV5-6 to TRBJ2-3; tentative D call: TRBD2 (5 bases). The V and J ends lost 2 bases and 1 base respectively, with 11 bases between them. The CDR3 covers 15 residues. Germline V lookup: CDR1 SGHDT, CDR2 YYEEEE. The CDR3 nucleotides read TGTGCCAGCAGCTTTTACGCGGAGGGCACAGATACGCAGTATTTT. It specifies CASSFYAEGTDTQYF.

The chain carries TRBV15 and TRBJ1-5; D is undetermined. Germline-derived CDR1 and CDR2 are LNHNV and YYDKDF (reference sequence). CDR3 length: 15 residues. V lost 0 bases to trimming and J lost 0 bases, with 6 bases between them. The chain's CDR3 is CATSRDEDSNQPQHF. CDR3 DNA sequence: TGTGCCACCAGCAGAGACGAGGATAGCAATCAGCCCCAGCATTTT.

The V and J genes are TRBV6-5 and TRBJ1-2; D is perhaps TRBD1 (5 bases). V lost 5 bases and J lost 6, with 19 bases in between. CDR1 MNHEY and CDR2 SVGAGI come from the germline V gene. The CDR3 runs 15 residues. The CDR3 sequence is CASSPRDGRRDGYTF. In DNA, the CDR3 is TGTGCCAGCAGTCCCCGGGACGGGAGACGAGATGGCTACACCTTC.

The chain joins TRBV19 to TRBJ2-6; maybe TRBD2 (6 bases). CDR1 and CDR2 from the germline V gene are LNHDA and SQIVND (reference sequence). V was shortened by 8 bases and J by 5 bases, with 13 bases between the two germline ends. There are 14 residues in the CDR3. In nucleotides, the CDR3 is TGTGCCAGTCGGCCGCGGGGAAGGGCCAACGTCCTGACTTTC. It translates to CASRPRGRANVLTF.

Regarding this clone: The same CDR3 arises from other DNA sequences in this sample as well. The J gene is TRBJ2-1, the V gene TRBV7-2; TRBD2 matches at 10 bases. There are 15 residues in the CDR3. Germline V gene data show CDR1 as SGHTA and CDR2 as FQGNSA. V trimming: 5 bases; J trimming: 0 bases; junction bases outside the gene matches: 1. CDR3 sequence reads: CASSPSGSSYNEQFF. CDR3 sequence (DNA): TGTGCCAGCAGCCCTAGCGGGAGCTCCTACAATGAGCAGTTCTTC.

V usage is TRBV5-5 and J usage is TRBJ1-1; TRBD1 is a possible D gene (5 bases). CDR1 and CDR2 (germline): SGHKS, YYEKEE (reference sequence). The CDR3 covers 14 residues. With 1 base removed from V and 2 bases from J, the gap between germline ends came to 9 bases. CDR3 loop: CASSLLTANTEAFF. The DNA for the CDR3 is TGTGCCAGCAGCTTGTTGACAGCAAACACTGAAGCTTTCTTT.

This chain links TRBV5-1 with TRBJ1-5; 7 bases fit TRBD1. The J segment lost 2 bases and the V segment lost 0 bases, leaving 5 bases of the junction unmatched. From germline, CDR1 is SGHRS and CDR2 YFSETQ. The CDR3 has 16 amino acids. The CDR3: CASSLGTTGRNQPQHF. The CDR3, as DNA: TGCGCCAGCAGCTTGGGGACGACAGGGCGCAATCAGCCCCAGCATTTT.

This clone occurred a few times. The rearrangement joins TRBV4-1 to TRBJ2-7; 9 bases map to TRBD2. The CDR3 has 17 amino acids. The germline CDR1 and CDR2 sequences are MGHRA and YSYEKL. V shed 1 base, J shed 2 bases, and the junction held 9 bases outside the gene matches. The CDR3 nucleotides are TGCGCCAGCAGCCAAGGAATTACGGCGGGAGGGGCCTACGAGCAGTACTTC. Protein: CASSQGITAGGAYEQYF.